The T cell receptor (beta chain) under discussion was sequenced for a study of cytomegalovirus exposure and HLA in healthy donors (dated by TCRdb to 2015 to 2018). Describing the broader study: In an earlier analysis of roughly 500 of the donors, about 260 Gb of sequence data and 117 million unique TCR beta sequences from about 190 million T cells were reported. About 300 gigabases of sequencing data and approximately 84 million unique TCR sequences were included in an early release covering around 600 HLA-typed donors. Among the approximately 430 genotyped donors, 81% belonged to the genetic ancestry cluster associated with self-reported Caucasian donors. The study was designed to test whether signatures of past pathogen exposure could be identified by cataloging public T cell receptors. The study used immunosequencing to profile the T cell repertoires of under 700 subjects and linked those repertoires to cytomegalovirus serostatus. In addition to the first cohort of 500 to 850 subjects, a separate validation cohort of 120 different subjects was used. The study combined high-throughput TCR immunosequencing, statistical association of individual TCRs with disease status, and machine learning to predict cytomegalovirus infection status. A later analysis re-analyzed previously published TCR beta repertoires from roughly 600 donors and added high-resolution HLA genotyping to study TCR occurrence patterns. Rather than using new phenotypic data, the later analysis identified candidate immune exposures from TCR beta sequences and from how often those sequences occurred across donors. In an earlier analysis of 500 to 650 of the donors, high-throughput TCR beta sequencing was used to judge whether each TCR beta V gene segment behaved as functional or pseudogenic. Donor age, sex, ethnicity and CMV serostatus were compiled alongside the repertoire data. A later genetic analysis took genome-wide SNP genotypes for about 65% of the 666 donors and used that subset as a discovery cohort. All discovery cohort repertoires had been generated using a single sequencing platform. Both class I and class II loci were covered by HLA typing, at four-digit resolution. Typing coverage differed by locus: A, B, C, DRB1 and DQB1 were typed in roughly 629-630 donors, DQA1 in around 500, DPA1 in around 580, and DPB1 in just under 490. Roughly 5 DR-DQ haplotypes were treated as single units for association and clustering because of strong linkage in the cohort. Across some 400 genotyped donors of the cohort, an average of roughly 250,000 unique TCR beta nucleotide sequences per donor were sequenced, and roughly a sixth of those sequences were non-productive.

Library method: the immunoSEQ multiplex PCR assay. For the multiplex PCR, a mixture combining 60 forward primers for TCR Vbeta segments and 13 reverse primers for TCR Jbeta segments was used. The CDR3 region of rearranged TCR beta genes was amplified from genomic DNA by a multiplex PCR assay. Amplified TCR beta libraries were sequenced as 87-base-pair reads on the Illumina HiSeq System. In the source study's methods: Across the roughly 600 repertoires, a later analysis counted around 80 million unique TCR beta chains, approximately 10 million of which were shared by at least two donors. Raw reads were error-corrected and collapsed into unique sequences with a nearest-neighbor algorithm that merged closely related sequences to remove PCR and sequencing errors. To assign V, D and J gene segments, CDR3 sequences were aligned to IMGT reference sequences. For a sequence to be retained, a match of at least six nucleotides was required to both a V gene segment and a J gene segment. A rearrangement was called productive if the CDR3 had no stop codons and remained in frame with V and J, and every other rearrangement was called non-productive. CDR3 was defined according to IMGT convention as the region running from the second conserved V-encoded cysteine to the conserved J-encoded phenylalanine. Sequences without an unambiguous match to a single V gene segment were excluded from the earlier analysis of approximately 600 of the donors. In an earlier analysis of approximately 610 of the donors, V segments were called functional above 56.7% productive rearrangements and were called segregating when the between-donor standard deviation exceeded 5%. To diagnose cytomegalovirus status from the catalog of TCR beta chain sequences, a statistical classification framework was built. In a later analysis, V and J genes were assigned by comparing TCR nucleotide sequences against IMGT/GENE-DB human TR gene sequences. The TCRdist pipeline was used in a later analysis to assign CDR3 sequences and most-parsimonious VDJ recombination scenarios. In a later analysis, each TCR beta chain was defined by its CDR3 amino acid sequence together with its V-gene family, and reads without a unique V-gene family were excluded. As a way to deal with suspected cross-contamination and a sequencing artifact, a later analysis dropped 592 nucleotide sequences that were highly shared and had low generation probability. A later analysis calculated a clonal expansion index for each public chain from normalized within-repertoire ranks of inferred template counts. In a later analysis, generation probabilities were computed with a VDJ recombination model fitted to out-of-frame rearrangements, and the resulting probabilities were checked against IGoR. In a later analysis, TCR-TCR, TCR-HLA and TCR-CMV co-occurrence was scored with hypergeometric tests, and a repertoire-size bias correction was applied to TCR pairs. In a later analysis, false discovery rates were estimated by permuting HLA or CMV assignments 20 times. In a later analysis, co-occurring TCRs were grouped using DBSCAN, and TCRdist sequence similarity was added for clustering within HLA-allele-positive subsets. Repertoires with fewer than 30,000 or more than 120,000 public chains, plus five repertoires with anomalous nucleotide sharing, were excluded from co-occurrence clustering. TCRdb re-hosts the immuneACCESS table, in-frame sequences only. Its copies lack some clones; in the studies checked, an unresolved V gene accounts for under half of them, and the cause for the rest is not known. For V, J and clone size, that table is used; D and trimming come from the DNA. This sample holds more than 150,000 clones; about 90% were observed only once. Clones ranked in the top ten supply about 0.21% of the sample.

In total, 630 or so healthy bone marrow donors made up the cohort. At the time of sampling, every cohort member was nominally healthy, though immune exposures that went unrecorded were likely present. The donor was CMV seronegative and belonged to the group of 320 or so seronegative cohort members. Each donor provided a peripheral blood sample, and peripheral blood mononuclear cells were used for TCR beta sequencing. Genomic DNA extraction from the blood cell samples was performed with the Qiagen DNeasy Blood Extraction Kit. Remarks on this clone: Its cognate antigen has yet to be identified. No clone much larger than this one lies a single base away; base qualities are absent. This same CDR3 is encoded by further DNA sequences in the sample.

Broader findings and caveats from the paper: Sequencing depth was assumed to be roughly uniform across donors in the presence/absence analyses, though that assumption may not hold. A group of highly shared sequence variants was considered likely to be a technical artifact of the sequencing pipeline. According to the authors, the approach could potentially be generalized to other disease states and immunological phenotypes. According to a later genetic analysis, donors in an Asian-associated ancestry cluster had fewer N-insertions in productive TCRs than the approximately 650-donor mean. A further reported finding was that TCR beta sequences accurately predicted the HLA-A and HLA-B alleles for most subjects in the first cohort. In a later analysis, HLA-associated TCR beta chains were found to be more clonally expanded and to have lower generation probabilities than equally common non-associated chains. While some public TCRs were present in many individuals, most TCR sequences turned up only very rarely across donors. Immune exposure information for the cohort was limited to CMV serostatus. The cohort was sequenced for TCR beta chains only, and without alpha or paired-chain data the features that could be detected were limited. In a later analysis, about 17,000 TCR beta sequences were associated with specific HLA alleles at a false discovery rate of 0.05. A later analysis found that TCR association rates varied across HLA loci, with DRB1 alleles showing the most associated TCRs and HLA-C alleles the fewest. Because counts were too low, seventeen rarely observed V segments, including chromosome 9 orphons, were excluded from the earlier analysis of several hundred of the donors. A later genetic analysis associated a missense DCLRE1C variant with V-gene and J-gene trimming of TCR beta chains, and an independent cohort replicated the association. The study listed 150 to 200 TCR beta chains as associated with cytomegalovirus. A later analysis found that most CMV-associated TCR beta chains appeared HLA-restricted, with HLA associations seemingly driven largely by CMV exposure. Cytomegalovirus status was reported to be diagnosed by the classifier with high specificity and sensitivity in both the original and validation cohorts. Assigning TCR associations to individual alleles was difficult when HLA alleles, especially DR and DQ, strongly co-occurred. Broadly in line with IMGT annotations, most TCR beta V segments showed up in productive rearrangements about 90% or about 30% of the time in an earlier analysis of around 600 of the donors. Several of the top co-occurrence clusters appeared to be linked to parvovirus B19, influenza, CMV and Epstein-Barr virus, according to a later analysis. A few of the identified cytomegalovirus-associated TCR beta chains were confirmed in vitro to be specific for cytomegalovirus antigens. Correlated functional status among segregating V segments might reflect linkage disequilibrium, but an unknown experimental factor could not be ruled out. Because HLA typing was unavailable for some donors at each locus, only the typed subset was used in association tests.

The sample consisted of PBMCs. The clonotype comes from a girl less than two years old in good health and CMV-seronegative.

Here the CDR3 is given as CASSVGTAGNTIYF. The DNA reads TGTGCCAGCAGCGTTGGGACAGCGGGAAACACCATATATTTT. The rearrangement combines TRBV9 with TRBJ1-3; 7 middle bases align to TRBD1. V is pruned by 2 bases and J by 4 bases, leaving 3 bases of the junction without a gene match. From its cysteine to its phenylalanine, the CDR3 spans 14 amino acids. Only CDR3 DNA remains: 42 bases, in frame from the first base. CDR1 and CDR2, looked up from the germline V gene, are SGDLS and YYNGEE.